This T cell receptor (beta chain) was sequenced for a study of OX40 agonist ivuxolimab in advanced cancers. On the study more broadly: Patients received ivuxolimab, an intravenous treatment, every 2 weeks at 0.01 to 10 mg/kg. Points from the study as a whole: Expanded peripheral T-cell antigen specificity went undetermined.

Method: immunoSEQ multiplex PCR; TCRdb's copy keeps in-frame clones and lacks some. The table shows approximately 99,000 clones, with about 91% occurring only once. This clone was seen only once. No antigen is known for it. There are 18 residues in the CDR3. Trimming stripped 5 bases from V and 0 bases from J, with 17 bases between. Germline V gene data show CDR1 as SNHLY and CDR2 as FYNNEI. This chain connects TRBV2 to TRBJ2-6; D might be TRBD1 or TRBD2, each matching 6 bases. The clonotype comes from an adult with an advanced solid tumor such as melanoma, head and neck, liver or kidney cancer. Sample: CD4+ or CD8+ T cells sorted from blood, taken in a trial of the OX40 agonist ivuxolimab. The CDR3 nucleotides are TGTGCCAGCAGTCTCACGGGGGCGTCCACCTCTGGGGCCAACGTCCTGACTTTC. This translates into CASSLTGASTSGANVLTF.